This TCR beta chain was profiled in a study of blood T cell repertoires in COVID-19. On the study more broadly: Acute and convalescent COVID-19 samples came from the United States, Italy and Spain. From T cells, B-cell-depleted T cells, or PBMCs came the material, which was cDNA or gDNA.

As processed by the authors: Reference gene primer amplification in the assay estimated nucleated cell counts. Assay: immunoSEQ multiplex PCR; the TCRdb copy retains only in-frame clones and omits some. The V and J calls and clone size are taken from that table; D and trimming were inferred from the DNA. The top ten hold 1.6% of the sample, which has 180,000 or so clones, more than 70% seen once. The CDR3 consists of 16 residues. V was clipped by 3 bases and J by 8 bases; unmatched bases: 7. In germline, CDR1 is MDHEN, CDR2 SYDVKM. This receptor was identified in a man between 18 and 35 years old with active or convalescent COVID-19. The sample taken for sequencing was peripheral blood. The chain uses TRBV28 and TRBJ2-1; 13 bases line up with TRBD2. Here the CDR3 DNA reads TGTGCCAGCAGTTTGCCGACTAGCGGGAGGTTCTATGAGCAGTTCTTC. As protein: CASSLPTSGRFYEQFF.